The T cell receptor (beta chain) under discussion was sequenced for a study of T cell repertoires in cytomegalovirus infection. About the study: CMV epitopes used comprised recently identified HLA-C-restricted ones and well-studied HLA-B-restricted ones. Based on public TCR beta signatures, there were indications of CMV infection and of a matching HLA type.

Only a few counts were recorded for this clonotype. What it recognizes is unknown. V gave up 5 bases and J gave up 0 bases; unmatched junction bases: 8. The CDR3 has 17 residues. Study-wide results and caveats: In two of eight donors, the top clonotype was HLA-C-restricted CMV-specific.

Each CDR3 protein gets one entry after TCRdb re-called the reads with MiXCR. This table holds tens of thousands of distinct CDR3 sequences, roughly 22% found once. The receptor was isolated from a human donor in good health (CMV status not recorded). Some clones in this sample may be carry-over from other donors' samples. The chain combines TRBV12-3 or TRBV12-4 with TRBJ1-2; 11 positions match TRBD1. Sequencing used CD8+ T cells from cultured PBMCs, obtained from culture after CMV antigen stimulation. The CDR3 DNA is TGTGCCAGCAGTCCCAGGGGACAGGGGGAAGCTAACTATGGCTACACCTTC. This translates into CASSPRGQGEANYGYTF.